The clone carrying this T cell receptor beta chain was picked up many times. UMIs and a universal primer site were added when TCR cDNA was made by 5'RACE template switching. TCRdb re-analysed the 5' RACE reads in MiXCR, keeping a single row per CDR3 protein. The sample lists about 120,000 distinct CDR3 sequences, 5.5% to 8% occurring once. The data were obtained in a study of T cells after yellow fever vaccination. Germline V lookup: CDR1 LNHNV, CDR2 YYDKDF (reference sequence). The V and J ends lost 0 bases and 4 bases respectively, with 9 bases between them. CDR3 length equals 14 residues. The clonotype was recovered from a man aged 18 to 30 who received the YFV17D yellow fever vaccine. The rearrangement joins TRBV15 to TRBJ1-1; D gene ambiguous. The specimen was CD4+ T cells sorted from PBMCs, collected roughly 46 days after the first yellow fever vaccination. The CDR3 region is CATSRDIGVTEAFF. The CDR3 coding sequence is TGTGCCACCAGCAGAGATATCGGGGTCACTGAAGCTTTCTTT.